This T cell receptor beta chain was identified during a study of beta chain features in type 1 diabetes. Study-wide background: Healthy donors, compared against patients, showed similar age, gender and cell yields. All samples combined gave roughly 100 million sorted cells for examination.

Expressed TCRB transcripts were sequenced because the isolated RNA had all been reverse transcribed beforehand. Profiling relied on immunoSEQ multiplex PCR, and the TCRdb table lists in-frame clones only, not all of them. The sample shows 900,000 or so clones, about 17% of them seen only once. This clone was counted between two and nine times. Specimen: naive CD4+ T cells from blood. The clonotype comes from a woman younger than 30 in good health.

The CDR3: CASSAGTSLLSYNEQFF. The CDR3 region has the DNA TGCGCCAGCAGTGCCGGGACTAGTCTTCTCTCCTACAATGAGCAGTTCTTC. V is TRBV5-1 and J is TRBJ2-1; 8 bases fit TRBD2. The germline CDR1 and CDR2 sequences are SGHRS and YFSETQ. This CDR3 is built from 17 residues. The ends lost 5 bases at V and 0 bases at J; junction bases unmatched: 10.